One and the same sample provided the 17 T cell receptor beta chains below, sequenced in a study of long-term antiretroviral therapy in people with HIV. It was version v3.0 of the immunoSEQ assay that was run at survey level. Libraries were prepared by immunoSEQ multiplex PCR; TCRdb keeps only in-frame clonotypes and omits some of them. The sample contains around 19,000 clones, 90% of which appear only once. The sample consisted of unsorted PBMCs, taken 4.4 years before starting antiretroviral therapy. Every receptor here comes from a woman in her thirties with HIV.

The V and J genes are TRBV2 and TRBJ2-3; TRBD2 matches 9 bases. Germline-derived CDR1 and CDR2 are SNHLY and FYNNEI. V shed 4 bases and J 1 base; nucleotides not matched to a gene: 0. This CDR3 contains 14 residues. CDR3 bases: TGTGCCAGCAGTGGGACTAGCGGCACAGATACGCAGTATTTT. Protein: CASSGTSGTDTQYF.

Turning to this clone: One end of the junction is discordant with germline, which a read error may explain. The chain carries TRBV10-3 and TRBJ1-5; TRBD1 aligns across 8 bases. Germline V gene data show CDR1 as ENHRY and CDR2 as SYGVKD. The CDR3 length is 15 residues. This chain's CDR3 is CASSRSGQGGQPQHF. The DNA for the CDR3 is TGTGCCAGCAGTCGATCCGGACAGGGCGGTCAGCCCCAGCATTTT.

The chain has TRBV2 and TRBJ2-5; D is perhaps TRBD2 (5 bases). Germline lookup yields CDR1 SNHLY and CDR2 FYNNEI. The V end lost 8 bases, the J end lost 9 bases, and 25 bases lay between the germline ends. The CDR3 spans 15 residues. The CDR3: CASSLFGLIREAQYF. CDR3 sequence (DNA): TGTGCCAGCTCCTTATTTGGACTCATCCGTGAGGCCCAGTACTTC.

The chain employs TRBV7-9 and TRBJ1-6; no clear D. V was pared by 4 bases and J by 7 bases, with 11 bases between. Germline CDR1 and CDR2: SEHNR and FQNEAQ (reference sequence). The CDR3 totals 14 residues. The CDR3 is CASSSYSDNSPLHF. The DNA of the CDR3 is TGTGCCAGCAGCTCCTACAGTGACAATTCACCCCTCCACTTT.

This chain's CDR3 is CASSPSRDIYGYTF. Here the CDR3 DNA reads TGTGCCAGCTCACCTTCCCGGGACATCTATGGCTACACCTTC. V usage is TRBV18 and J usage is TRBJ1-2; D may be TRBD1 (6 bases). The CDR3 spans 14 residues. V was cut by 3 bases and J by 4 bases, with 12 bases left in between. Germline V gives CDR1 KGHSH, CDR2 LQKENI.

The chain has TRBV19 and TRBJ1-2, with D unclear. V was clipped by 7 bases and J by 4 bases, with 16 bases between them. Germline loops: CDR1 LNHDA, CDR2 SQIVND (reference sequence). This CDR3 is built from 14 residues. The DNA for the CDR3 is TGTGCCAGTAAACCCCGCGACGTTCTCTATGGCTACACCTTC. This gives the protein CASKPRDVLYGYTF. The variable domain in full, completed from reference TRBV19 and TRBJ1-2, reads DGGITQSPKYLFRKEGQNVTLSCEQNLNHDAMYWYRQDPGQGLRLIYYSQIVNDFQKGDIAEGYSVSREKKESFPLTVTSAQKNPTAFYLCASKPRDVLYGYTFGSGTRLTVV.

The V gene is TRBV5-1, the J gene TRBJ1-2; 10 nucleotides match TRBD1. Germline V CDR1 and CDR2: SGHRS, YFSETQ. Losses at the gene ends were 3 bases for V and 6 bases for J; bases not matched to a gene: 2. The length of the CDR3 is 13 residues. As DNA, the CDR3 is TGCGCCAGCAGCTCGGGGACAGGGGATGGCTACACCTTC. Encoded protein: CASSSGTGDGYTF.

The chain combines TRBV10-3 with TRBJ1-2; D is undetermined. This CDR3 has 12 amino acids. V lost 7 bases to trimming and J lost 2 bases, with 8 bases between them. The V gene's germline CDR1 is ENHRY and CDR2 SYGVKD. Written as DNA, the CDR3 is TGTGCCATCAACTCGGGAAACTATGGCTACACCTTC. It yields the protein CAINSGNYGYTF.

V is TRBV4-3 and J is TRBJ1-3; TRBD1 agrees at 12 bases. The V gene's germline CDR1 is LGHNA and CDR2 YSLEER. With V trimmed by 0 bases and J by 8 bases, 5 bases remained unmatched. The CDR3 is 16 amino acids. CDR3: CASSQDQGTGGDTIYF. DNA of the CDR3: TGCGCCAGCAGCCAAGATCAAGGGACAGGGGGCGACACCATATATTTT.

This sequence joins TRBV18 and TRBJ2-1; a possible D gene is TRBD1 (6 bases). Trimming pared 6 bases from V and 8 bases from J, leaving 20 bases between. The CDR3 sequence is 15 residues long. The germline gives CDR1 KGHSH, CDR2 LQKENI. The DNA for the CDR3 is TGTGCCAGCTCCCCCGGGACAATCCTTTCCGATGAGCAGTTCTTC. It yields the protein CASSPGTILSDEQFF. Supplemented by reference TRBV18 and TRBJ2-1, the full variable domain reads NAGVMQNPRHLVRRRGQEARLRCSPMKGHSHVYWYRQLPEEGLKFMVYLQKENIIDESGMPKERFSAEFPKEGPSILRIQQVVRGDSAAYFCASSPGTILSDEQFFGPGTRLTVL.

The table lists this clone with a few counts. The same CDR3 can be traced to other DNA sequences in this sample. The rearrangement uses TRBV5-1 and TRBJ1-5; 11 bases are shared with TRBD1. The CDR3 spans 17 residues. Germline V gene lookup returns CDR1 SGHRS and CDR2 YFSETQ. Unmatched junction bases numbered 7, after V lost 3 bases and J lost 2 bases. In DNA form, the CDR3 reads TGCGCCAGCAGCTCGGGGACAGGGGGTAGTGGCAATCAGCCCCAGCATTTT. Translation gives CASSSGTGGSGNQPQHF.

This CDR3 is CASSLLTTDSPLHF. In DNA, the CDR3 is TGTGCCAGCAGTTTATTGACGACAGATTCACCCCTCCACTTT. The rearrangement joins TRBV28 to TRBJ1-6; the D gene is possibly TRBD1 (5 bases). Germline V gene lookup returns CDR1 MDHEN and CDR2 SYDVKM. Trimming cost V 1 base and J 8 bases, with 9 bases left between them. The CDR3 has 14 amino acids. Together with reference TRBV28 and TRBJ1-6, the CDR3 gives the full variable domain: DVKVTQSSRYLVKRTGEKVFLECVQDMDHENMFWYRQDPGLGLRLIYFSYDVKMKEKGDIPEGYSVSREKKERFSLILESASTNQTSMYLCASSLLTTDSPLHFGNGTRLTVT.

The chain combines TRBV9 with TRBJ1-2; 10 bases align to TRBD1. CDR1 is SGDLS, CDR2 YYNGEE, per germline. After removal of 3 bases from V and 1 base from J, the junction contained 12 bases not matched to a gene. This CDR3 contains 18 residues. DNA for the CDR3: TGTGCCAGCAGCGCAAATAGCCCCGGGACAGGGGATAACTATGGCTACACCTTC. Residues: CASSANSPGTGDNYGYTF.

The chain has TRBV4-3 and TRBJ2-2, with TRBD1 as a possible D gene (6 bases). The CDR3 sequence is 19 residues long. V dropped 3 bases and J dropped 7 bases, with 27 bases sitting between them. Germline V lookup: CDR1 LGHNA, CDR2 YSLEER. The chain's CDR3 is CASSQRSAGASLSGGELFF. For the CDR3, the DNA is TGCGCCAGCAGCCAGCGCTCGGCAGGGGCCTCTTTGAGTGGCGGGGAGCTGTTTTTT.

With regard to this clone: Germline and junction disagree at one end, which may indicate a read error. The chain carries TRBV19 and TRBJ2-7; no clear D. The germline CDR1 and CDR2 sequences are LNHDA and SQIVND (reference sequence). This CDR3 is 13 amino acids long. The CDR3 reads CASSVDGSYEQYF. CDR3 bases: TGTGCCAGTAGTGTAGACGGTTCCTACGAGCAGTACTTC.

V gene TRBV7-2 combines with J gene TRBJ1-2, with D unresolved. The CDR3 contains 15 residues. Germline V CDR1 and CDR2: SGHTA, FQGNSA. V dropped 1 base and J dropped 0 bases, with 9 bases sitting between them. CDR3 nucleotides: TGTGCCAGCAGCTTAGGACGGGGAGCTAACTATGGCTACACCTTC. This sequence encodes CASSLGRGANYGYTF.

The V and J genes are TRBV19 and TRBJ1-2, with D perhaps matching TRBD1 (6 bases). The CDR3 sequence is 12 residues long. V lost 10 bases, J lost 0 bases, and 9 bases lay in between. Germline loops: CDR1 LNHDA, CDR2 SQIVND (reference sequence). DNA of the CDR3: TGTGCCACCAAGGGGGCTAACTATGGCTACACCTTC. Its translation is CATKGANYGYTF.